The TCR beta chain under discussion was sequenced for a study of blood T cell repertoires in COVID-19. Across the whole study: Acute and convalescent COVID-19 specimens originated in the United States, Italy and Spain.

V lost 1 base, J lost 0 bases, and 7 bases lay in between. CDR3 size: 15 residues. Germline CDR1 is SGHAT and CDR2 is FQNNGV. Per the original methods: It was from reference gene primer amplification that nucleated cell counts were estimated. Measured with immunoSEQ multiplex PCR; TCRdb has only the in-frame clones, and not every one. V and J calls and clone size are those listed in that table; D and trimming were worked out from the DNA. The sample has roughly 100,000 clones; around 87% are singletons. During active infection, Seattle patients enrolled and were then monitored through disease. The sample consisted of peripheral blood. The sequence was collected from a woman between 45 and 60 years old with COVID-19, enrolled during active disease. The chain couples TRBV11-2 to TRBJ1-5, with D hard to call. In nucleotides, the CDR3 is TGTGCCAGCAGCTTAGCCAGGCATAGCAATCAGCCCCAGCATTTT. This encodes CASSLARHSNQPQHF.